Listed below are T cell receptor beta chains from one sample, sequenced in a study of blood T cells in healthy people across ages. TCRdb itself ran the 5' RACE reads through MiXCR, one entry per CDR3 protein. The sample contains 870,000 or so distinct CDR3 sequences, around 26% of which appear only once. The source material was blood. The receptors here all came from an elderly woman in good health. The CDR3 runs from the conserved cysteine through the conserved F or W. A D gene is named only where the DNA matches it firmly. Size is omitted from some rows. Given values are once, few, many or a class for expanded clones.

>14|TRBJ1-1|TRBD1|TRBV11-2|NA
TGTGCCAGCAGGCCAACAGGGGGGAGCACTGAAGCTTTCTTT
CASRPTGGSTEAFF
>15|TRBJ1-3|NA|TRBV3-1|NA
TGTGCCAGCAGCCAAGTAAGCCGATCTGGAAACACCATATATTTT
CASSQVSRSGNTIYF
>13|TRBJ1-4|NA|TRBV7-9|many
TGTGCCAGCAGCTCGAGCGGTAATGAAAAACTGTTTTTT
CASSSSGNEKLFF
>15|TRBJ2-7|NA|TRBV6-2/TRBV6-3|many
TGTGCCAGCAGACTCAGACAGACAAGCTCCTACGAGCAGTACTTC
CASRLRQTSSYEQYF
>16|TRBJ2-3|TRBD2|TRBV28|NA
TGTGCCAGCAGTTTAATGCGTAGCGGGGGCACAGATACGCAGTATTTT
CASSLMRSGGTDTQYF
>16|TRBJ2-5|NA|TRBV5-1|many
TGCGCCAGCAGCTCGGCACCTCAGGGGGGGACGGAGACCCAGTACTTC
CASSSAPQGGTETQYF
>15|TRBJ2-5|NA|TRBV5-1|NA
TGCGCCAGCAGCCTGGAGGGTGGTCAGGCAGAGACCCAGTACTTC
CASSLEGGQAETQYF
>15|TRBJ2-1|TRBD1|TRBV12-3/TRBV12-4|many
TGTGCCAGCAGTTTCCCGGGACAGGGCCTTAGGGAGCAGTTCTTC
CASSFPGQGLREQFF
>14|TRBJ1-5|NA|TRBV7-9|few
TGTGCCAGCAGCCAGACGGGGGCCAATCAGCCCCAGCATTTT
CASSQTGANQPQHF
>17|TRBJ2-5|TRBD2|TRBV5-5|many
TGTGCCAGCAGCTTGATGGCTAGCGGGGGGGTACAAGAGACCCAGTACTTC
CASSLMASGGVQETQYF
>14|TRBJ2-7|TRBD1|TRBV12-3/TRBV12-4|NA
TGTGCCAGCAGCCTGACAGGGGGGTCCTACAAGCAGTACTTC
CASSLTGGSYKQYF
>12|TRBJ2-3|NA|TRBV6-2/TRBV6-3|many
TGTGCCAGCTGGACTACGACAGATACGCAGTATTTT
CASWTTTDTQYF
>14|TRBJ2-1|NA|TRBV6-1|NA
TGTGCCAGCCGCGGGTCAGGGGTGTACAATGAGCAGTTCTTC
CASRGSGVYNEQFF
>17|TRBJ2-1|TRBD2|TRBV12-3/TRBV12-4|many
TGTGCCAGCAGAACACATAAGCGGGGGGGCTCCTACAATGAGCAGTTCTTC
CASRTHKRGGSYNEQFF
>16|TRBJ2-1|NA|TRBV10-3|few
TGTGCCATCGGTGAGGATTGGGGGGCCCCCTACAATGAGCAGTTCTTC
CAIGEDWGAPYNEQFF
>16|TRBJ2-5|TRBD2|TRBV6-5|many
TGTGCCAGCAGTTATGTTATGGCTAGCGGGGGCAAGACCCAGTACTTC
CASSYVMASGGKTQYF
>14|TRBJ1-6|NA|TRBV18|few
TGTGCCAGCTCCCTTGACTTTAATAATTCACCCCTCCACTTT
CASSLDFNNSPLHF
>13|TRBJ1-2|NA|TRBV27|many
TGTGCCAGCAGTTTCGGGGGAGGTTATGGCTACACCTTC
CASSFGGGYGYTF
>13|TRBJ2-7|NA|TRBV20-1|NA
TGCAGTGCTAGCCGACTCCTCTCCTACGAGCAGTACTTC
CSASRLLSYEQYF
>14|TRBJ2-7|NA|TRBV6-2/TRBV6-3|many
TGTGCCAGCAGTTACGCAGGGTTCAACGGCGAGCAGTACTTC
CASSYAGFNGEQYF
>18|TRBJ2-1|TRBD2|TRBV19|NA
TGTGCCAGTAGTCGACTAGCGGGGGGTACAACGTCTTGGAATGAGCAGTTCTTC
CASSRLAGGTTSWNEQFF
>17|TRBJ1-2|TRBD1|TRBV10-3|NA
TGTGCCATCAGTGAGTTGTCCTCCGGACAGGTCAACTATGGCTACACCTTC
CAISELSSGQVNYGYTF
>15|TRBJ2-6|NA|TRBV12-3/TRBV12-4|many
TGTGCCAGCAGTTTTTTTCAGGGTGGGGCCAACGTCCTGACTTTC
CASSFFQGGANVLTF
>11|TRBJ1-5|NA|TRBV6-2/TRBV6-3|many
TGTGCCAGCAGCCCCGGGGGACCCCAGCATTTT
CASSPGGPQHF
>14|TRBJ2-5|NA|TRBV6-2/TRBV6-3|many
TGTGCCAGCAGTTTTGGCGACCACCAAGAGACCCAGTACTTC
CASSFGDHQETQYF
>14|TRBJ2-5|TRBD2|TRBV30|NA
TGTGCCCACGGGAGGATTGGGGGGCAAGAGACCCAGTACTTC
CAHGRIGGQETQYF
>17|TRBJ2-1|TRBD2|TRBV4-1|many
TGCGCCAGCAGCAAAACCGGGACTAGCGGGGGGGACAATGAGCAGTTCTTC
CASSKTGTSGGDNEQFF
>15|TRBJ2-5|TRBD2|TRBV10-3|many
TGTGCCATCAGTTCTACTAGCGGGGGTGGAGAGACCCAGTACTTC
CAISSTSGGGETQYF
>15|TRBJ1-6|NA|TRBV27|NA
TGTGCCAGCAGTTTAGGGAATTTTGGCTATTCACCCCTCCACTTT
CASSLGNFGYSPLHF
>16|TRBJ2-5|NA|TRBV4-3|many
TGCGCCAGCAGCCAAGGCCTCCCCGGCGGTGGCGAGACCCAGTACTTC
CASSQGLPGGGETQYF
>15|TRBJ1-6|NA|TRBV6-1|many
TGTGCCAGCAGTGTCCAGGGTGCCCTCAATTCACCCCTCCACTTT
CASSVQGALNSPLHF
>14|TRBJ2-3|NA|TRBV9|many
TGTGCCAGCAGCGTAAAGGGGAGCACAGATACGCAGTATTTT
CASSVKGSTDTQYF
>15|TRBJ2-1|TRBD2|TRBV3-1|many
TGTGCCAGCAGCCCGATAGCGGGGGGGCCTACGGGGCAGTTCTTC
CASSPIAGGPTGQFF